This TCR beta chain derives from a study of blood T cells in healthy people across ages. Study results and limitations: Any changes in expanded clonotypes were possibly confounded, as donor CMV status remained unknown.

Only a few counts were recorded for this clonotype. Its specificity is unknown. The authors ran a second PCR of about 7 to 12 cycles using a sample-barcoded 5' primer and a J-beta primer mix. MiXCR, applied by TCRdb to the 5' RACE reads, yields one record per CDR3 protein. This table holds some 1 million distinct CDR3 sequences, 45% found once. Sequenced: blood. This clonotype originated in a woman aged 55-69 years in good health.

The CDR3 nucleotides read TGTGCCAGCAGCTTCAGAGGAGCCGGGTACGGCTACACCTTC. It codes for CASSFRGAGYGYTF. This rearrangement joins TRBV7-9 to TRBJ1-2; D call uncertain. The CDR3 consists of 14 residues. Per the germline V gene, CDR1 is SEHNR and CDR2 is FQNEAQ (reference sequence). Trimming stripped 3 bases from V and 8 bases from J, with 16 bases between.